This T cell receptor (beta chain) is drawn from a study of response to subunit inactivated influenza vaccine (dated by TCRdb to the late 2010s). Broadly, across the study: Deep quantitative T cell receptor repertoire profiling was used in the study to track responses to a trivalent subunit inactivated influenza vaccine. Study-wide findings and limitations: The authors proposed that each seasonal influenza vaccination may bring in only a limited number of new T cells.

The CDR1 and CDR2 encoded by the germline V gene (reference sequence) are SEHNR and FQNEAQ. Trimmed from V: 11 bases; trimmed from J: 0 bases; junction bases lacking a gene match: 10. The CDR3 covers 14 residues, taking in both the cysteine and the phenylalanine. CDR3 DNA is the only sequence kept; it has 42 bases, read in frame from the first base. Library construction relied on RT-PCR. Sequencing instrument: Illumina HiSeq 2500. TCRdb applied fastp at Q25 and MiXCR to the public reads, then kept only in-frame beta chains. Here each entry gathers all rows of one CDR3 protein and keeps the most common genes and DNA. The sample has about 570,000 distinct CDR3 sequences on record, about 11% of them singletons. The ten biggest clones cover about 10% of the sample. Of note for this clonotype: What this receptor recognizes is not known. The record has no base qualities; no much larger clone is one base away.

These records were also assigned to another study, of T cells expressing NK-cell markers. As the second publication notes: The TCR beta cDNA libraries were made using 5'RACE template switching, a step that added both a universal primer site and unique molecular identifiers. TCR beta-chain repertoires were profiled in sorted CD3+CD56+NKG2C+, CD3+CD56+NKG2C- and CD3+CD56-NKG2C+ T-cell subsets from about 8 donors. Seven of the eight sequenced donors were HCMV-seropositive and one was HCMV-seronegative. To restrict sorting to alphabetaTCR-expressing T cells, an anti-gammadeltaTCR antibody was added in several experiments. In six donors, the dominant CD3+CD56+NKG2C+ clonotypes ranked among the top 10 CD8+ clonotypes, making up roughly 1.0-8% of CD8+ T cells. Those dominant clonotypes were again the most abundant among CD3+CD56-NKG2C+ cells in four donors, at about 25-65%. Whether the expanded NKG2C-expressing T cell clones were specific for HCMV antigens was left unclear. Randomly selected healthy volunteers, three men and five women, were used as the eight sequenced donors. To determine HCMV serostatus, a commercial ELISA kit was used to detect HCMV-specific IgG in serum. Peripheral blood mononuclear cells were isolated from blood by Ficoll density gradient centrifugation. For six donors, bulk peripheral blood T-cell repertoires were also sequenced from unsorted PBMC. Priming for cDNA synthesis came from the TCR beta constant segment, and two successive PCR amplification steps followed. The libraries were sequenced on Illumina HiSeq 2000/2500, MiSeq or NextSeq, producing 2 x 150 bp reads. MIGEC was used to demultiplex reads and group reads by UMI, and MiTCR was used to assemble and quantify clonotypes. Only TCR cDNA sequences supported by at least two reads were kept to exclude erroneous sequences. Downstream repertoire analysis used the tcR package, and clonotypes were matched across fractions by CDR3 nucleotide sequence plus V segment. VDJmatch was used to annotate antigen specificity against VDJdb, with one amino acid substitution in CDR3 permitted.

This material consisted of PBMCs from blood, taken on the day of vaccination. The TCR was taken from a man aged 45-65 years who received an inactivated influenza vaccine. Donor details come from another sample of the same person, matched by shared clones. The sequence links TRBV7-9 to TRBJ2-7, with 7 bases in between that match TRBD1. The nucleotides read TGTGCCTTCGAAGGGGACAGATTCTCCTACGAGCAGTACTTC. This codes for CAFEGDRFSYEQYF.